This T cell receptor (beta chain) was captured by sequencing in a study of blood T cell repertoires in COVID-19. The overall study: Acute and convalescent COVID-19 specimens originated in the United States, Italy and Spain. The cDNA or gDNA used as material had been derived from T cells, B-cell-depleted T cells, or PBMCs.

In the authors' methods: Amplifying reference gene primers gave estimates of nucleated cell counts. The assay was immunoSEQ multiplex PCR, and TCRdb's table has in-frame clones only and misses some. That table gives V, J and clone size, and the DNA gave D and trimming. Altogether tens of thousands of clones are present, around 89% being singletons, with the ten largest covering around 1.3%. The CDR3 loop spans 16 amino acids. Germline V gene lookup returns CDR1 LGHNT and CDR2 FRNRAP. Trimming shortened V by 0 bases and J by 4 bases, and 13 bases separated the two germline ends. The receptor was derived from an older woman with acute or convalescent COVID-19. Sequencing used peripheral blood. The chain has TRBV12-5 and TRBJ1-5; D is perhaps TRBD1 (5 bases). The CDR3 protein is CASGLVMGPGNQPQHF. In nucleotides, the CDR3 is TGTGCTAGTGGTTTGGTAATGGGCCCAGGGAATCAGCCCCAGCATTTT.